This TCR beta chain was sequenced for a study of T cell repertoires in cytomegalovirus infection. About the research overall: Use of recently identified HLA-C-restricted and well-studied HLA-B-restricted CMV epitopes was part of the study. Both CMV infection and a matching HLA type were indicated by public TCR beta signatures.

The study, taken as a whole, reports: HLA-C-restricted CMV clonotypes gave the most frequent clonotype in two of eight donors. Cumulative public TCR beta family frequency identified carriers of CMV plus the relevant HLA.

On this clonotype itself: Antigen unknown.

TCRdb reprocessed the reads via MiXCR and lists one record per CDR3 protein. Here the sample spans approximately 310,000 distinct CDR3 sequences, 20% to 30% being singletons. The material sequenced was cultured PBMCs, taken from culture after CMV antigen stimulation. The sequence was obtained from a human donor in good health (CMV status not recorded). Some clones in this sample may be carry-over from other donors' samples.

CDR3 region: CASSRMGTGQWDEQYF. CDR3 nucleotides: TGTGCCAGCAGCCGAATGGGGACAGGACAGTGGGACGAGCAGTACTTC. The J gene is TRBJ2-7, the V gene TRBV6-1; 8 bases map to TRBD1. Germline loops: CDR1 MNHNS, CDR2 SASEGT. Unmatched junction bases numbered 15, after V lost 6 bases and J lost 5 bases. The CDR3 extends over 16 amino acids.